This T cell receptor beta chain came from a study of glioma-infiltrating T cells. Deletions cut 4 bases from V and 5 bases from J, with 8 bases between. Per germline, CDR1 MGHRA and CDR2 YSYEKL. This CDR3 region has 12 residues. This clonotype was seen at least ten times. Using RNA template, CDR3s of TCR alpha and beta were amplified with iRepertoire arm-PCR. TCRdb reprocessed the multiplex PCR reads via MiXCR and lists one record per CDR3 protein. The table lists around 99,000 distinct CDR3 sequences, about 25% of them singletons. This chain joins TRBV4-1 and TRBJ1-1; a weak D match, TRBD1 (6 bases). Sequenced material: glioma tissue, nonneoplastic brain tissue, or PBMCs (not recorded which). The source is a human donor with low-grade glioma or glioblastoma, undergoing nonglioma brain surgery, or in good health (not recorded which). The CDR3 bases are TGCGCCAGCAGCCGCGGACAGACTGAAGCTTTCTTT. Translated: CASSRGQTEAFF.